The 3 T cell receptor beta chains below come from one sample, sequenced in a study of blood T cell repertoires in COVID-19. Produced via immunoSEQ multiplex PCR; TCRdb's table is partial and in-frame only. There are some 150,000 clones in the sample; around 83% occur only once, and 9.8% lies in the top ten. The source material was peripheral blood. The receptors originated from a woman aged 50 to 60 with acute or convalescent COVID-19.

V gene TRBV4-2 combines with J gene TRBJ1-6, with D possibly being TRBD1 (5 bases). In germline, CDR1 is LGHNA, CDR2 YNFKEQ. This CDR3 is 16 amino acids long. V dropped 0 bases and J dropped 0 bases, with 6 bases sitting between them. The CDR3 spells CASSQDDSSYNSPLHF. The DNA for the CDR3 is TGTGCCAGCAGCCAAGATGACAGCTCCTATAATTCACCCCTCCACTTT.

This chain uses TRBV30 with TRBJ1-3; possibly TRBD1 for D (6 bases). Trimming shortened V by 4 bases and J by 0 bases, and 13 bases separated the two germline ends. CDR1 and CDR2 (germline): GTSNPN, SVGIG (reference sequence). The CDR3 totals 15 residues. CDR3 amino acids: CAWTLGGGSGNTIYF. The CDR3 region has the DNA TGTGCCTGGACTTTAGGGGGGGGCTCTGGAAACACCATATATTTT.

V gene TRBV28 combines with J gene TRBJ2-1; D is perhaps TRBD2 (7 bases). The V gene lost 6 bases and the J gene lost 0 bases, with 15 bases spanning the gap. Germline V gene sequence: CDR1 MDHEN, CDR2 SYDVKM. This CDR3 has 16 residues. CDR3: CASRKGGAGSYNEQFF. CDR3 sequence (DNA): TGTGCCAGCAGAAAGGGGGGGGCAGGCTCCTACAATGAGCAGTTCTTC.